This T cell receptor beta chain derives from a study of STAT3 mutations in large granular lymphocyte leukemia. TCRdb keeps only in-frame clones here, not all; method: immunoSEQ multiplex PCR. The sample contains approximately 42,000 clones, about 81% of which appear only once. The study's findings and limits: In some patients, a small highly pathogenic clone possibly went undetected. In T-cell large granular lymphocyte leukemia, about half of patients showed multiple immunodominant subclonotypes.

Notes on this clone: Its antigen is as yet unknown.

Germline CDR1 reads SNHLY; CDR2 reads FYNNEI. Trimming took off 7 bases at V and 4 bases at J, with 13 bases between the two ends. The CDR3 is 13 residues long. Sequencing used PBMCs. The V call is TRBV2, the J call TRBJ1-1; D is undetermined. This clonotype was sampled from a human donor with T large granular lymphocyte leukemia. Some clones in this sample may be carry-over from other donors' samples. The CDR3 loop is CASTWGVGTEAFF. The CDR3 DNA follows: TGTGCCAGCACTTGGGGTGTGGGCACTGAAGCTTTCTTT.